The text below deals with one T cell receptor beta chain. This sample is drawn from a study of T cell changes during pregnancy in multiple sclerosis. V was pared by 7 bases and J by 6 bases, with 8 bases of the junction left unmatched. CDR1 and CDR2 (germline): SGHTA, FQGNSA. The CDR3 runs to 13 residues. Produced via immunoSEQ multiplex PCR; TCRdb's table is partial and in-frame only. The sample has roughly 48,000 clones, just over 85% seen once. This clonotype was obtained from a female donor with multiple sclerosis, enrolled in a pregnancy study. The material sequenced was CD4+ T cells from peripheral blood mononuclear cells, taken in the second trimester of pregnancy. The chain joins TRBV7-2 to TRBJ1-2; TRBD1 agrees at 7 bases. CDR3 region: CASILQGTNGYTF. DNA of the CDR3: TGTGCCAGCATCCTACAGGGGACGAATGGCTACACCTTC.